The clone carrying this TCR beta chain appeared a few times. What it binds is unknown. This CDR3 is missing its conserved last phenylalanine or tryptophan, likely due to a read error. This sample is part of a study of T cells in Graves' hyperthyroidism and ophthalmopathy. Study conclusions and caveats: A model built on 13 V-J features separated ophthalmopathy from stable hyperthyroidism. The model foresaw ophthalmopathy a median roughly 6 months prior to onset.

Diagnosing involved the use of clinical symptoms, serum thyroxine and TRAb, thyroid ultrasound and orbital computed tomography. PBMCs were obtained from 10 ml fresh peripheral blood. The CDR3 sequence is 14 residues long. The germline gives CDR1 SQVTM, CDR2 ANQGSEA. Amplification of TCR beta CDR3 regions was performed using RNA transcripts as template. A first-round RT-PCR of the TCR CDR3 used the HTBI primer set. Each CDR3 protein is one row after TCRdb ran MiXCR on the multiplex PCR reads. The sample includes over 200,000 distinct CDR3 sequences, more than 14% of them seen just once. J is TRBJ2-1 and V is TRBV29-1, with 9 nucleotides matching TRBD1. The clonotype comes from a woman in her thirties or forties with Graves' hyperthyroidism that later progressed to Graves' ophthalmopathy. Source material: blood. DNA for the CDR3: TGTAGCGTGGCGGACAGGGGATCCTACAATGAGCAGTTCCTC. Translating gives CSVADRGSYNEQFL.